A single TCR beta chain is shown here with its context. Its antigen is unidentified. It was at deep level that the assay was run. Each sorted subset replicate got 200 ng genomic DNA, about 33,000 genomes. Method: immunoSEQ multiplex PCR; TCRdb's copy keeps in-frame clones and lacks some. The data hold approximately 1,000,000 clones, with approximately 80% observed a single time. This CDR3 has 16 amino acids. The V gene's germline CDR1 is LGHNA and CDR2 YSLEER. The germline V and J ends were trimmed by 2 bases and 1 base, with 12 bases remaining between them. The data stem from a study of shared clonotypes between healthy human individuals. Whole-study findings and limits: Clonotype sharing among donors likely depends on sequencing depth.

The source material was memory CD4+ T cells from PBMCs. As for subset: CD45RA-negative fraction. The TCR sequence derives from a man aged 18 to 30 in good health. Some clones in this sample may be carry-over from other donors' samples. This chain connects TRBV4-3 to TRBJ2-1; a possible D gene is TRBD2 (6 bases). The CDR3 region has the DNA TGCGCCAGCAGCCAACGTAGCGGTCCTTCCTACAATGAGCAGTTCTTC. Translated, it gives CASSQRSGPSYNEQFF.